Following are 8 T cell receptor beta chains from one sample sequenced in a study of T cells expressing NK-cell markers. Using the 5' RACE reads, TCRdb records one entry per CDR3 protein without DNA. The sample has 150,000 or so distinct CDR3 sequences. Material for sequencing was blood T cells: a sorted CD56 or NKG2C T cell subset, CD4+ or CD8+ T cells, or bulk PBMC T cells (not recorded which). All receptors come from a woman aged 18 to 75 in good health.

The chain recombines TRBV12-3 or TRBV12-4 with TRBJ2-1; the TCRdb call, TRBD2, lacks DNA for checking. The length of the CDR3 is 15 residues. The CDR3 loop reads CASTATSGGANEQFF.

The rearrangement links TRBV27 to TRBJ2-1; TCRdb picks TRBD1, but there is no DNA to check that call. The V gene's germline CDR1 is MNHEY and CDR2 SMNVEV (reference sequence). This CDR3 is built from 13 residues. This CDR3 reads CASSSRGRYEQFF.

The CDR3 protein is CASSPQGQGNAEQYF. The chain recombines TRBV7-3 with TRBJ2-7; with no DNA, the TCRdb D assignment of TRBD1 cannot be verified. The CDR3 contains 15 residues. Germline CDR1 SGHTA, CDR2 FQGTGA.

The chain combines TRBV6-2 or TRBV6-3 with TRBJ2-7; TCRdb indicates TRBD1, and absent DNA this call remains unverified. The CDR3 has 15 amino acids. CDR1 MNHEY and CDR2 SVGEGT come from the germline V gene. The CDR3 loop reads CASSYSDRSTYEQYF.

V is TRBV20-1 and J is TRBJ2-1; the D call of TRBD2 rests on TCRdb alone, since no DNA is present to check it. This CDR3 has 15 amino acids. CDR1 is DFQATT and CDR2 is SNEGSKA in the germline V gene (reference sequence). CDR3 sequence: CSALSIAGGRNEQFF.

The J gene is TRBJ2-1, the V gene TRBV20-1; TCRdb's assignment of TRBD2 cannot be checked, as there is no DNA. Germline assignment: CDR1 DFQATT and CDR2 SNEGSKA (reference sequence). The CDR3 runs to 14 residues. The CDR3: CSAPLAGGSTEQFF.

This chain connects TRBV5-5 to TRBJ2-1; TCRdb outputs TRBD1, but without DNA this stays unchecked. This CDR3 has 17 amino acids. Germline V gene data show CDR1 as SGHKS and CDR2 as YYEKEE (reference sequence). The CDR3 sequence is CASSLAAGTGVHSEQFF.

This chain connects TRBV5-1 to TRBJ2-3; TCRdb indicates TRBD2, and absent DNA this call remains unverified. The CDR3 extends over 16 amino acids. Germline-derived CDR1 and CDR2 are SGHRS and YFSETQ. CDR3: CASSPLYRGTTDTQYF.